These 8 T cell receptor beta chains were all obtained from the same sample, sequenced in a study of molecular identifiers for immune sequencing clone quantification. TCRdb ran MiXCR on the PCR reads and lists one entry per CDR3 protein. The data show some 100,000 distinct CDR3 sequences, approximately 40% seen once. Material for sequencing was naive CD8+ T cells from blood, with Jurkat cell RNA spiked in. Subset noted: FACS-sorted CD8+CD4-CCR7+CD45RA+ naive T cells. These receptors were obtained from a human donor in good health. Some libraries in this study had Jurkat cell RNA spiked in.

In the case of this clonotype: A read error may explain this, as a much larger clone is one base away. Here the CDR3 DNA reads TGTGCCACCGTACAGGGGCGCACAGATACGCAGTATTTT. It is translated as CATVQGRTDTQYF. V is TRBV24-1 and J is TRBJ2-3, with TRBD1 matching 7 bases. V dropped 9 bases and J dropped 1; count of bases not matched to a gene: 3. Per germline, CDR1 KGHDR and CDR2 SFDVKD. This CDR3 is built from 13 residues.

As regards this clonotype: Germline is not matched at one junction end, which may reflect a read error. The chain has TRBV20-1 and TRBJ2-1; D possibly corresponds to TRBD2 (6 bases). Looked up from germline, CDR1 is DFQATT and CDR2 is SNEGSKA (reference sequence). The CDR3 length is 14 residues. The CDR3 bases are TGCAGTGCACGGGACTCGAGCTCCTACAATGCGCAGTTCTTC. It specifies CSARDSSSYNAQFF.

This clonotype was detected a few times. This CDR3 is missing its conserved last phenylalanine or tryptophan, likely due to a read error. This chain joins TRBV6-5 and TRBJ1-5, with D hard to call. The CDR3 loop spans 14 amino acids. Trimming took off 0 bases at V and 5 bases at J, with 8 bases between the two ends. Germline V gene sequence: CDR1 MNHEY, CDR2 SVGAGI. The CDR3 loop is CASSYSVSDQPQHI. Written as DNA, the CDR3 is TGTGCCAGCAGTTACTCAGTATCTGATCAGCCCCAGCATATT.

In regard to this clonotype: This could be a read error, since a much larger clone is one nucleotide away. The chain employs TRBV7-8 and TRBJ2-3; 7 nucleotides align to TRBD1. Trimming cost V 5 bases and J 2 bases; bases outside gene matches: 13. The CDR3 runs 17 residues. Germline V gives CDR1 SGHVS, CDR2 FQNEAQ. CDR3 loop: CASSVGPGTAFTDTQYF. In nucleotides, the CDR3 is TGTGCCAGCAGCGTAGGGCCTGGGACAGCCTTCACAGATACGCAGTATTTT.

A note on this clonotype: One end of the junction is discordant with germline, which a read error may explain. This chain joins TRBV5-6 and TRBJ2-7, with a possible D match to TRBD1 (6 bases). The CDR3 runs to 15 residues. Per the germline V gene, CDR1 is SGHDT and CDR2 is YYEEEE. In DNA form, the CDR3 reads TGTGCCAGCAGCGCCGTTGGACAGATGACCTACGAGCTGTACTTC. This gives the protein CASSAVGQMTYELYF.

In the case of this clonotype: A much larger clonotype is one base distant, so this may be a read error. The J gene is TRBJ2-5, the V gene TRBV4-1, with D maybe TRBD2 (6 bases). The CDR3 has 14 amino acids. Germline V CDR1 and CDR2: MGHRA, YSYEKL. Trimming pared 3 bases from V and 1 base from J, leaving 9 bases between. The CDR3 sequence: CASSQLGGQETQYF. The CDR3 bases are TGCGCCAGCAGCCAGCTGGGGGGCCAAGAGACCCAGTACTTC.

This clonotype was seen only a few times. The CDR3 DNA reads TGTGCCAGTAGTATAATGAGTCTAGAGACCCAGTACTTC. As protein: CASSIMSLETQYF. The chain is built from TRBV19 and TRBJ2-5; D call uncertain. Trimming left V 2 bases short and J 4 bases short, with 8 bases between. From germline, CDR1 is LNHDA and CDR2 SQIVND (reference sequence). CDR3 length: 13 amino acids.

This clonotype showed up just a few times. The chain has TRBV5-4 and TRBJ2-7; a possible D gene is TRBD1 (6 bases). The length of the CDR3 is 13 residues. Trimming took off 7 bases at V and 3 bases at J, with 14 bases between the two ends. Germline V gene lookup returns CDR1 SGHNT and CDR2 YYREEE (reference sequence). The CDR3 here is CASATGAGYEQYF. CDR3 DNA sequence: TGTGCCAGCGCGACAGGCGCAGGCTACGAGCAGTACTTC.